The 23 T cell receptor beta chains below were found in one sample sequenced in a study of cytomegalovirus exposure and HLA in healthy donors. The PCR had 60 Vbeta and 13 Jbeta primers. The repertoire was sequenced with immunoSEQ multiplex PCR; TCRdb's copy has only in-frame clones and lacks some. Here the sample table reports 100,000 to 150,000 clones. The sequencing input was PBMCs. These receptors all come from a young man in good health and CMV-seronegative.

The V and J genes are TRBV7-9 and TRBJ2-2; TRBD2 matches 12 bases. The CDR3 is 17 residues long. Germline V gene sequence: CDR1 SEHNR, CDR2 FQNEAQ (reference sequence). Trimming removed 5 bases from V and 4 bases from J; junction bases left unmatched: 8. The chain's CDR3 is CASSLGLAGPTTGELFF. The DNA for the CDR3 is TGTGCCAGCAGCCTAGGACTAGCGGGACCCACCACCGGGGAGCTGTTTTTT.

The chain carries TRBV11-2 and TRBJ2-7; TRBD2 might be the D (5 bases). This CDR3 is built from 14 residues. Germline CDR1 is SGHAT and CDR2 is FQNNGV. V lost 5 bases, J lost 4 bases, and 15 bases lay in between. For the CDR3, the DNA is TGTGCCAGCAGCCCCGAATCCCGAGGGTACGAGCAGTACTTC. Amino acids: CASSPESRGYEQYF.

The rearrangement joins TRBV7-2 to TRBJ1-5; 10 nucleotides match TRBD1. CDR1 is SGHTA and CDR2 is FQGNSA in the germline V gene. Germline trimming cut 0 bases from V and 0 bases from J; bases unmatched to any gene: 2. The CDR3 sequence is 17 residues long. CDR3 sequence: CASSLAGTGVSNQPQHF. The CDR3 DNA sequence: TGTGCCAGCAGCTTAGCCGGGACAGGGGTTAGCAATCAGCCCCAGCATTTT.

The V and J genes are TRBV7-6 and TRBJ2-2; 9 bases line up with TRBD2. Germline V gene data show CDR1 as SGHVS and CDR2 as FNYEAQ. The CDR3 runs to 17 residues. The trim removed 10 bases at V and 0 bases at J, leaving 12 bases unmatched. CDR3 loop: CAISGRREGPNTGELFF. CDR3 DNA sequence: TGTGCCATCAGTGGTAGGCGGGAGGGCCCGAACACCGGGGAGCTGTTTTTT.

This chain joins TRBV11-2 and TRBJ2-5; 7 nucleotides match TRBD1. The CDR3 has 15 residues. V gave up 4 bases and J gave up 3 bases; unmatched junction bases: 8. Looked up from germline, CDR1 is SGHAT and CDR2 is FQNNGV. In DNA form, the CDR3 reads TGTGCCAGCAGCTCAATGACAGGGTCAGAAGAGACCCAGTACTTC. This codes for CASSSMTGSEETQYF.

The chain is built from TRBV4-2 and TRBJ2-5; D gene ambiguous. Trimming took off 4 bases at V and 1 base at J, with 10 bases between the two ends. This CDR3 contains 14 residues. Germline V gene data show CDR1 as LGHNA and CDR2 as YNFKEQ. DNA for the CDR3: TGTGCCAGCAGCCCTGGCTTGGCCCAAGAGACCCAGTACTTC. Translation gives CASSPGLAQETQYF.

The V gene is TRBV7-7, the J gene TRBJ1-1; D may be TRBD1 (6 bases). V lost 2 bases and J lost 6, with 16 bases in between. CDR3 length: 15 amino acids. The V gene's germline CDR1 is SSHAT and CDR2 FNYEAQ (reference sequence). CDR3 sequence: CASSLFGAGDPEAFF. CDR3 nucleotides: TGTGCCAGCAGCTTATTTGGGGCAGGGGATCCTGAAGCTTTCTTT.

This chain joins TRBV28 and TRBJ2-7; TRBD1 matches 8 bases. The V gene end was trimmed by 6 bases and the J gene end by 2 bases; junction bases not matched to a gene: 9. The length of the CDR3 is 15 residues. Germline loops: CDR1 MDHEN, CDR2 SYDVKM. The chain's CDR3 is CASRSSGQETYEQYF. CDR3 nucleotide sequence: TGTGCCAGCAGATCTTCGGGACAGGAAACCTACGAGCAGTACTTC.

The J gene is TRBJ2-7, the V gene TRBV27, with D possibly matching TRBD1 (6 bases). The CDR3 runs 17 residues. Trimming took 10 bases from V and 0 from J, leaving 25 bases between them. Germline lookup yields CDR1 MNHEY and CDR2 SMNVEV (reference sequence). CDR3 protein: CATKPGAHRVGSYEQYF. The CDR3 nucleotides are TGTGCCACCAAACCTGGGGCACACAGGGTGGGCTCCTACGAGCAGTACTTC.

The V and J genes are TRBV19 and TRBJ1-3; D gene uncertain. V lost 10 bases and J lost 1, with 11 bases in between. This CDR3 has 13 residues. Germline values: CDR1 LNHDA, CDR2 SQIVND (reference sequence). CDR3 nucleotide sequence: TGTGCCACTACACAGTCGTCTGGAAACACCATATATTTT. Encoded protein: CATTQSSGNTIYF.

V usage is TRBV7-2 and J usage is TRBJ2-7, with 11 positions matching TRBD2. This CDR3 spans 19 amino acids. CDR1 SGHTA and CDR2 FQGNSA come from the germline V gene. The V and J ends lost 5 bases and 0 bases, in that order; junction bases with no gene match: 15. CDR3: CASSGPGTSGYRPSYEQYF. The CDR3 coding sequence is TGTGCCAGCAGCGGACCCGGGACTAGCGGCTACAGGCCCTCCTACGAGCAGTACTTC. Full variable domain (remainder filled in from reference TRBV7-2 and TRBJ2-7): GAGVSQSPSNKVTEKGKDVELRCDPISGHTALYWYRQSLGQGLEFLIYFQGNSAPDKSGLPSDRFSAERTGGSVSTLTIQRTQQEDSAVYLCASSGPGTSGYRPSYEQYFGPGTRLTVT.

The CDR3 DNA sequence: TGTGCCAGCAGCCCGACTAGCGGGAGTCGCGAGCAGTACTTC. It is translated as CASSPTSGSREQYF. The J gene is TRBJ2-5, the V gene TRBV7-3; 12 nucleotides line up with TRBD2. The DNA end is more similar to TRBJ2-7, so the J call may be wrong. Per the germline V gene, CDR1 is SGHTA and CDR2 is FQGTGA. The CDR3 is 14 amino acids.

The chain has TRBV28 and TRBJ1-1; TRBD1 matches 7 bases. CDR3 length equals 13 residues. The V segment lost 6 bases and the J segment 3 bases; nucleotides outside the gene matches: 4. Germline V gene lookup returns CDR1 MDHEN and CDR2 SYDVKM. The CDR3 DNA sequence: TGTGCCAGCAGGACAGGGCTTTACACTGAAGCTTTCTTT. Translated: CASRTGLYTEAFF.

The chain uses TRBV28 and TRBJ1-1, with a weak D call TRBD1 (5 bases). The CDR3 runs 15 residues. In germline, CDR1 is MDHEN, CDR2 SYDVKM. V dropped 5 bases and J dropped 4 bases, with 17 bases sitting between them. DNA for the CDR3: TGTGCCAGCAGTACTCCAACAGTCGGGGGCACTGAAGCTTTCTTT. Protein product: CASSTPTVGGTEAFF.

The V and J genes are TRBV30 and TRBJ2-7, with 9 bases that match TRBD1. CDR1 and CDR2 from the germline V gene are GTSNPN and SVGIG (reference sequence). This CDR3 is built from 18 residues. Trimming at V came to 1 base and at J to 2 bases, leaving 15 bases not matched to a gene. Here the CDR3 DNA reads TGTGCCTGGAGTGCCGGGACAGGGAAGGTCAGGTCACCCTACGAGCAGTACTTC. This codes for CAWSAGTGKVRSPYEQYF.

The rearrangement joins TRBV7-2 to TRBJ1-1, with TRBD1 matching over 7 bases. The CDR3 is 16 amino acids. Losses at the gene ends were 2 bases for V and 1 base for J; bases not matched to a gene: 7. Looked up from germline, CDR1 is SGHTA and CDR2 is FQGNSA. The DNA of the CDR3 is TGTGCCAGCAGCTTAATCTCAGGGGGGCAGAACACTGAAGCTTTCTTT. It is translated as CASSLISGGQNTEAFF.

The J gene is TRBJ1-2, the V gene TRBV20-1; no firm D call. The CDR3 contains 10 residues. Per the germline V gene, CDR1 is DFQATT and CDR2 is SNEGSKA (reference sequence). The ends were cut back, 3 bases at V and 3 bases at J, with 2 bases in the middle. The CDR3 sequence is CSASDYGYTF. CDR3 DNA sequence: TGCAGTGCTAGCGACTATGGCTACACCTTC.

The chain is built from TRBV7-9 and TRBJ2-1, with 7 positions matching TRBD2. This CDR3 is built from 18 residues. CDR1 is SEHNR, CDR2 FQNEAQ, per germline (reference sequence). Trimming took 5 bases from V and 9 from J; bases not matched to a gene: 22. As DNA, the CDR3 is TGTGCCAGCAGCCCCTATACTAGCGTCACAAGGTTATGGTTTGAGCAGTTCTTC. Protein sequence: CASSPYTSVTRLWFEQFF.

V is TRBV30 and J is TRBJ2-3; tentatively, D is TRBD2 (6 bases). This CDR3 has 14 residues. V was clipped by 4 bases and J by 6 bases, with 17 bases between them. Germline V lookup: CDR1 GTSNPN, CDR2 SVGIG (reference sequence). This CDR3 is CAWTGRGRGDTQYF. The CDR3 DNA sequence: TGTGCCTGGACGGGCCGGGGGAGAGGGGATACGCAGTATTTT. Using reference TRBV30 and TRBJ2-3 for the parts outside the CDR3, the full variable domain is SQTIHQWPATLVQPVGSPLSLECTVEGTSNPNLYWYRQAAGRGLQLLFYSVGIGQISSEVPQNLSASRPQDRQFILSSKKLLLSDSGFYLCAWTGRGRGDTQYFGPGTRLTVL.

V gene TRBV5-1 combines with J gene TRBJ2-2; D is unresolved. Trimming removed 2 bases from V and 1 base from J, with 3 bases in between. The CDR3 covers 13 residues. Germline values: CDR1 SGHRS, CDR2 YFSETQ. The DNA of the CDR3 is TGCGCCAGCAGCTTTCAGAACACCGGGGAGCTGTTTTTT. This sequence encodes CASSFQNTGELFF.

The V gene is TRBV27, the J gene TRBJ1-1, with D perhaps TRBD1 (5 bases). V was clipped by 2 bases and J by 8 bases, with 12 bases between them. The germline CDR1 and CDR2 sequences are MNHEY and SMNVEV (reference sequence). The CDR3 length is 13 residues. CDR3 protein: CASSLVWGGEAFF. As DNA, the CDR3 is TGTGCCAGCAGTTTAGTATGGGGGGGAGAAGCTTTCTTT.

The chain couples TRBV6-1 to TRBJ1-2; no clear D gene. Germline lookup yields CDR1 MNHNS and CDR2 SASEGT. Trimming shortened V by 2 bases and J by 9 bases, and 13 bases separated the two germline ends. This CDR3 comprises 13 residues. CDR3 in amino acids: CASSEYAGLSYTF. In DNA form, the CDR3 reads TGTGCCAGCAGTGAATACGCCGGACTGAGCTACACCTTC.

The chain links TRBV15 to TRBJ1-6, with D unresolved. The CDR3 runs 16 residues. CDR1 and CDR2 from the germline V gene are LNHNV and YYDKDF (reference sequence). The V end lost 0 bases, the J end lost 0 bases, and 6 bases lay between the germline ends. CDR3 residues: CATSREGSSYNSPLHF. The CDR3 coding sequence is TGTGCCACCAGCAGAGAAGGGAGCTCCTATAATTCACCCCTCCACTTT.